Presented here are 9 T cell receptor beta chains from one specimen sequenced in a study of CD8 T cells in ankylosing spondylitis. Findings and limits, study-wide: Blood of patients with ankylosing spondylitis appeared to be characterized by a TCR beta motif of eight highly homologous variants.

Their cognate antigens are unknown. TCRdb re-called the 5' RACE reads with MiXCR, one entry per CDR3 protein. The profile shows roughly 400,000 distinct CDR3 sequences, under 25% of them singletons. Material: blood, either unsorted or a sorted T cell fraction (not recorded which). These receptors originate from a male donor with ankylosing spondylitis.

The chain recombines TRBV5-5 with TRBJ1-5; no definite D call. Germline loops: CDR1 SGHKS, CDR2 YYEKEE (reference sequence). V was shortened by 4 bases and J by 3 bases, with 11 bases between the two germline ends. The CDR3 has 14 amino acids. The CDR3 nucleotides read TGTGCCAGCAGCCCCAGACCGGCCAATCAGCCCCAGCATTTT. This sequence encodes CASSPRPANQPQHF.

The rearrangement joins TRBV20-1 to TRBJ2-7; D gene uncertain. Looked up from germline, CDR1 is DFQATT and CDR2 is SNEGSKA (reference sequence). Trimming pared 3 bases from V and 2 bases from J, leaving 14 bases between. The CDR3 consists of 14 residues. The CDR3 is CSARAPSSPYEQYF. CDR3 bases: TGCAGTGCTAGGGCCCCTAGTTCCCCCTACGAGCAGTACTTC.

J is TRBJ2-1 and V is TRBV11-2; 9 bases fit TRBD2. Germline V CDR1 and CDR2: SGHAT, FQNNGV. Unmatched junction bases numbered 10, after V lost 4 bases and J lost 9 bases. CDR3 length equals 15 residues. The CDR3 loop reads CASSSLAGLTVEQFF. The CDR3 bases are TGTGCCAGCAGCTCTCTAGCGGGATTAACTGTTGAGCAGTTCTTC.

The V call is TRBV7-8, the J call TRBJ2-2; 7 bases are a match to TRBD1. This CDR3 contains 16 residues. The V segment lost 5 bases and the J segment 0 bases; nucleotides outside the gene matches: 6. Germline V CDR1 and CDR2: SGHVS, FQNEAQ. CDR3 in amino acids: CASSTYRGPNTGELFF. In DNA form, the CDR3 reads TGTGCCAGCAGCACTTACAGGGGACCGAACACCGGGGAGCTGTTTTTT.

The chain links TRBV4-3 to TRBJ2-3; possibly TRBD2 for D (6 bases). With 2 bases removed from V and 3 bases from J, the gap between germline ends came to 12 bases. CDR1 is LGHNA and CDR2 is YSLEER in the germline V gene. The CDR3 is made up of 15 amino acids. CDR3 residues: CASSQTGSRTDTQYF. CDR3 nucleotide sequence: TGCGCCAGCAGCCAAACCGGGAGTCGTACAGATACGCAGTATTTT.

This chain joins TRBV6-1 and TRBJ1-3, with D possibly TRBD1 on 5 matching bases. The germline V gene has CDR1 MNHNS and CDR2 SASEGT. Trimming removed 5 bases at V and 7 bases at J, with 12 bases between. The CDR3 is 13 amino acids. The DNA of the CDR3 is TGTGCCAGCAGTCGGCAGGGCCGGAACACCATATATTTT. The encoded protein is CASSRQGRNTIYF.

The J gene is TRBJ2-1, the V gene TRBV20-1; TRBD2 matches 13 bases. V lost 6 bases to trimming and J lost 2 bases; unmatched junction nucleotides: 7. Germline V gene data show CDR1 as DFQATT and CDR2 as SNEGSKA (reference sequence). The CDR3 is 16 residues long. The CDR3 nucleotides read TGCAGTGCCAAGACTAGCGGGAGGCCGACCTACAATGAGCAGTTCTTC. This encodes CSAKTSGRPTYNEQFF.

In DNA, the CDR3 is TGTGCCAGCAGATTCAGGGGAGAGGGAAACATTCAGTACTTC. Encoded protein: CASRFRGEGNIQYF. The rearrangement uses TRBV11-3 and TRBJ2-4; maybe TRBD1 (6 bases). This CDR3 is 14 amino acids long. With 6 bases removed from V and 6 bases from J, the gap between germline ends came to 15 bases. Germline-derived CDR1 and CDR2 are SGHNT and YENEEA.

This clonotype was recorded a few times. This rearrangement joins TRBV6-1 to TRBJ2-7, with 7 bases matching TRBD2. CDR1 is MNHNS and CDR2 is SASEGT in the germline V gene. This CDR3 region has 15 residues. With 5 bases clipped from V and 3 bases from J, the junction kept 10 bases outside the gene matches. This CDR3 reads CASSSQGGVFYEQYF. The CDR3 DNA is TGTGCCAGCAGTAGCCAGGGAGGGGTTTTCTACGAGCAGTACTTC.